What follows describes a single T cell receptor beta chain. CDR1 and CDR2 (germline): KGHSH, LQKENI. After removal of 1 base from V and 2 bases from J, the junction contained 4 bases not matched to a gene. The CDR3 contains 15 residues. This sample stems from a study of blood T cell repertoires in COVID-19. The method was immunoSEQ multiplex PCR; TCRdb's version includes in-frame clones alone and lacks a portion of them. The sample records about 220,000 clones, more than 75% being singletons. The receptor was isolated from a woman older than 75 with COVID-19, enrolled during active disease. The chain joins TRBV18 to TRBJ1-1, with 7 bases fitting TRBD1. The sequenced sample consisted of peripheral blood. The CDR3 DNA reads TGTGCCAGCTCACCACGCGGGACAGCCAACACTGAAGCTTTCTTT. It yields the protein CASSPRGTANTEAFF.